These 22 T cell receptor beta chains originate from one sample sequenced in a study of blood T cell repertoires in COVID-19. Repertoires were generated with immunoSEQ multiplex PCR, while TCRdb's copy carries only in-frame clones and drops some. The sample carries some 250,000 clones, around 90% recorded once. Sequenced input: peripheral blood. Source of these receptors: a woman aged 55-75 years with COVID-19, enrolled during active disease.

This clone was seen a few times. The chain joins TRBV9 to TRBJ1-1; possible D gene TRBD1, 5 bases. Germline V gene sequence: CDR1 SGDLS, CDR2 YYNGEE. The CDR3 covers 13 residues. Trimming left V 1 base short and J 7 bases short, with 11 bases between. In DNA, the CDR3 is TGTGCCAGCAGCGTATTGGGGCAAGGTGAAGCTTTCTTT. It codes for CASSVLGQGEAFF.

The chain carries TRBV7-2 and TRBJ2-1; TRBD2 matches at 9 bases. Trimming at V came to 3 bases and at J to 5 bases, leaving 2 bases not matched to a gene. The germline V gene encodes CDR1 SGHTA and CDR2 FQGNSA. The CDR3 contains 14 residues. This chain's CDR3 is CASSFLAGNNEQFF. The CDR3 DNA follows: TGTGCCAGCAGCTTCCTAGCGGGGAACAATGAGCAGTTCTTC.

The chain recombines TRBV7-9 with TRBJ2-1; 11 bases match TRBD2. CDR1 is SEHNR and CDR2 is FQNEAQ in the germline V gene (reference sequence). Germline trimming cut 1 base from V and 8 bases from J; bases unmatched to any gene: 7. The CDR3 is 16 residues long. In DNA, the CDR3 is TGTGCCAGCAGCTTAGGGGTAGCGGGAGGGATCCATGAGCAGTTCTTC. Translating it yields CASSLGVAGGIHEQFF.

The genes are TRBV28 and TRBJ2-1; possible D gene TRBD2, 5 bases. Trimming shortened V by 5 bases and J by 13 bases, and 9 bases separated the two germline ends. This CDR3 comprises 10 residues. Germline assignment: CDR1 MDHEN and CDR2 SYDVKM. This CDR3 reads CASSSGNQFF. The CDR3 DNA reads TGTGCCAGCAGTAGCGGAAACCAGTTCTTC.

This clone was counted ten times or more. The V gene is TRBV30, the J gene TRBJ1-5; D ambiguous. The germline V gene encodes CDR1 GTSNPN and CDR2 SVGIG (reference sequence). V shed 3 bases and J shed 5 bases, with 11 bases lying between them. CDR3 length: 13 residues. CDR3 residues: CAWRSAGDQPQHF. CDR3 DNA sequence: TGTGCCTGGAGATCGGCAGGTGATCAGCCCCAGCATTTT.

The chain employs TRBV7-3 and TRBJ2-1; tentative D call: TRBD1 (6 bases). V lost 4 bases and J lost 6, with 19 bases in between. Germline loops: CDR1 SGHTA, CDR2 FQGTGA. This CDR3 spans 16 amino acids. The CDR3 sequence is CASSSMNRVVGNEQFF. The CDR3 DNA reads as TGTGCCAGCAGCTCGATGAACAGGGTGGTCGGCAATGAGCAGTTCTTC.

The rearrangement joins TRBV7-9 to TRBJ2-7, with TRBD1 matching over 7 bases. CDR1 is SEHNR and CDR2 is FQNEAQ in the germline V gene (reference sequence). V shed 6 bases, J shed 4 bases, and the junction held 9 bases outside the gene matches. The CDR3 is made up of 14 amino acids. This CDR3 reads CASSNSTQGYEQYF. As DNA, the CDR3 is TGTGCCAGCAGTAACTCAACACAGGGGTACGAGCAGTACTTC. Complete variable domain (other parts from reference TRBV7-9 and TRBJ2-7): DTGVSQNPRHKITKRGQNVTFRCDPISEHNRLYWYRQTLGQGPEFLTYFQNEAQLEKSRLLSDRFSAERPKGSFSTLEIQRTEQGDSAMYLCASSNSTQGYEQYFGPGTRLTVT.

The V call is TRBV6-2 or TRBV6-3, the J call TRBJ2-5, with 8 bases identical to TRBD1. The V segment lost 6 bases and the J segment 5 bases; nucleotides outside the gene matches: 20. Per germline, CDR1 MNHEY and CDR2 SVGEGT. The CDR3 is made up of 18 amino acids. CDR3 protein: CASSRSSGGPAPMETQYF. CDR3 bases: TGTGCCAGCAGCCGTTCCTCAGGGGGCCCCGCGCCTATGGAGACCCAGTACTTC.

This chain joins TRBV6-1 and TRBJ1-2; D perhaps matches TRBD1 (6 bases). Germline V gene lookup returns CDR1 MNHNS and CDR2 SASEGT. This CDR3 region has 16 residues. Trimming took off 1 base at V and 4 bases at J, with 16 bases between the two ends. CDR3 in DNA: TGTGCCAGCAGTGAAGTTGTCATGGGACAAAGCTATGGCTACACCTTC. Its translation is CASSEVVMGQSYGYTF.

The gene calls are TRBV30 and TRBJ1-6; a possible D gene is TRBD1 (5 bases). Per germline, CDR1 GTSNPN and CDR2 SVGIG (reference sequence). CDR3 length: 13 residues. Trimming cost V 2 bases and J 14 bases, with 16 bases left between them. The CDR3 bases are TGTGCCTGGAGTTCCAAGGAGGGGAGGGCCCTCCACTTT. Translated: CAWSSKEGRALHF. Full variable domain (missing parts from reference TRBV30 and TRBJ1-6): SQTIHQWPATLVQPVGSPLSLECTVEGTSNPNLYWYRQAAGRGLQLLFYSVGIGQISSEVPQNLSASRPQDRQFILSSKKLLLSDSGFYLCAWSSKEGRALHFGNGTRLTVT.

V gene TRBV6-5 combines with J gene TRBJ2-1; 7 nucleotides agree with TRBD1. This CDR3 contains 15 residues. CDR1 MNHEY and CDR2 SVGAGI come from the germline V gene. The J segment lost 6 bases and the V segment lost 7 bases, leaving 12 bases of the junction unmatched. The DNA for the CDR3 is TGTGCCAGCACTAAAAGGGACAGCGATCGCAATGAGCAGTTCTTC. Protein: CASTKRDSDRNEQFF.

This sequence joins TRBV30 and TRBJ1-5; 10 positions match TRBD1. The length of the CDR3 is 14 residues. The V segment lost 2 bases and the J segment 7 bases; nucleotides outside the gene matches: 5. Per the germline V gene, CDR1 is GTSNPN and CDR2 is SVGIG (reference sequence). This CDR3 is CAWSWDRGDQPQHF. The DNA of the CDR3 is TGTGCCTGGAGTTGGGACAGGGGTGACCAGCCCCAGCATTTT. Variable domain in full (rest from reference TRBV30 and TRBJ1-5): SQTIHQWPATLVQPVGSPLSLECTVEGTSNPNLYWYRQAAGRGLQLLFYSVGIGQISSEVPQNLSASRPQDRQFILSSKKLLLSDSGFYLCAWSWDRGDQPQHFGDGTRLSIL.

The sample holds a few counts of this clone. The gene calls are TRBV5-4 and TRBJ2-3, with a possible D match to TRBD1 (8 bases). The germline CDR1 and CDR2 sequences are SGHNT and YYREEE (reference sequence). The V and J ends lost 0 bases and 4 bases respectively, with 12 bases between them. The CDR3 is 15 residues long. CDR3 nucleotide sequence: TGTGCCAGCAGCTTGGACAGGGGGGGATCAGATACGCAGTATTTT. Its protein is CASSLDRGGSDTQYF.

The V and J genes are TRBV2 and TRBJ1-2; TRBD1 aligns across 8 bases. The germline V gene encodes CDR1 SNHLY and CDR2 FYNNEI. The CDR3 has 15 residues. J gave up 0 bases and V 7 bases, and 7 bases lay outside the gene matches. CDR3 nucleotide sequence: TGTGCCAGCAACCCTGGGACAGGAACTAACTATGGCTACACCTTC. Protein: CASNPGTGTNYGYTF. The whole variable domain, remainder taken from reference TRBV2 and TRBJ1-2, is EPEVTQTPSHQVTQMGQEVILRCVPISNHLYFYWYRQILGQKVEFLVSFYNNEISEKSEIFDDQFSVERPDGSNFTLKIRSTKLEDSAMYFCASNPGTGTNYGYTFGSGTRLTVV.

The rearrangement joins TRBV11-2 to TRBJ2-3; 11 bases map to TRBD2. Germline CDR1 reads SGHAT; CDR2 reads FQNNGV. Losses at the gene ends were 5 bases for V and 9 bases for J; bases not matched to a gene: 7. This CDR3 has 14 amino acids. The DNA of the CDR3 is TGTGCCAGCAGCGCACTAGCGGGAGTGGGCACGCAGTATTTT. This codes for CASSALAGVGTQYF.

There are a few counts of this clone. This rearrangement joins TRBV2 to TRBJ1-1; 8 bases fit TRBD1. V lost 6 bases and J lost 2; bases outside the gene matches: 5. Germline lookup yields CDR1 SNHLY and CDR2 FYNNEI. There are 14 residues in the CDR3. The CDR3 DNA follows: TGTGCCAGCAGAAAGGACAGGGATAACACTGAAGCTTTCTTT. It is translated as CASRKDRDNTEAFF.

This chain connects TRBV19 to TRBJ2-1; D possibly corresponds to TRBD1 (5 bases). Germline CDR1 is LNHDA and CDR2 is SQIVND (reference sequence). V lost 4 bases and J lost 5, with 15 bases in between. The CDR3 is 15 residues long. The CDR3 region is CASSTQPGADNEQFF. CDR3 bases: TGTGCCAGTAGTACCCAACCTGGGGCGGACAATGAGCAGTTCTTC.

The chain links TRBV6-5 to TRBJ1-2; D gene uncertain. The V end was cut by 6 bases, the J end by 8 bases, with 13 bases between. Germline V gene lookup returns CDR1 MNHEY and CDR2 SVGAGI. The CDR3 contains 12 residues. Here the CDR3 DNA reads TGTGCCAGCAGACGACGGGAGGGCGGCTACACCTTC. It specifies CASRRREGGYTF.

This clone was seen a few times. The gene calls are TRBV5-6 and TRBJ1-5, with 8 nucleotides matching TRBD1. The length of the CDR3 is 16 residues. Germline lookup yields CDR1 SGHDT and CDR2 YYEEEE. V lost 0 bases, J lost 7 bases, and 9 bases stayed unmatched. The CDR3 coding sequence is TGTGCCAGCAGCTTGGCACAGGGGGTTCAAGGGCAGCCCCAGCATTTT. Amino acids: CASSLAQGVQGQPQHF.

The chain couples TRBV4-3 to TRBJ2-1; TRBD2 matches 12 bases. This CDR3 comprises 17 residues. Germline V gene data show CDR1 as LGHNA and CDR2 as YSLEER. With V trimmed by 1 base and J by 8 bases, 9 bases remained unmatched. Here the CDR3 reads CASSQGLRLAGGYEQFF. In nucleotides, the CDR3 is TGCGCCAGCAGCCAAGGTTTGCGGCTAGCGGGAGGGTATGAGCAGTTCTTC.

J is TRBJ2-1 and V is TRBV19; TRBD2 is a possible D gene (6 bases). This CDR3 has 16 amino acids. From germline, CDR1 is LNHDA and CDR2 SQIVND (reference sequence). The V end lost 4 bases, the J end lost 5 bases, and 18 bases lay between the germline ends. DNA of the CDR3: TGTGCCAGTAGTACTCAATCGAGACTAGTCCACAATGAGCAGTTCTTC. It encodes CASSTQSRLVHNEQFF.

The rearrangement uses TRBV19 and TRBJ2-7; 10 bases are shared with TRBD1. The CDR3 totals 16 residues. The trim removed 7 bases at V and 1 base at J, leaving 10 bases unmatched. Germline V gives CDR1 LNHDA, CDR2 SQIVND (reference sequence). The CDR3 loop is CASTKTGTGVSYEQYF. In nucleotides, the CDR3 is TGTGCCAGTACCAAAACCGGGACAGGGGTTTCCTACGAGCAGTACTTC.